The present T cell receptor (beta chain) was sequenced within a study of blood T cells in healthy people across ages (dated by TCRdb to between 2014 and 2017). About the study as a whole: Template switching captured roughly one uniquely barcoded TCR beta cDNA molecule per two T cells in model experiments. For two donors (one aged 18 to 30 and one aged 80 or older), the study analyzed two additional independent replicas of 1 million unique cDNA reads from the same blood draw. The donors were divided into four age groups: young (average around 17 years), middle-aged (around 37), aged (roughly 60) and long-lived (82). To avoid experimental bias, donors of different ages were spread randomly across the sequencing lanes. Using deep sequencing normalized with unique cDNA molecular identifiers, the study measured how TCR beta repertoire diversity changes with age.

What the work shows at the level of the full study, not this receptor alone: The CMV infection status of donors was not known, potentially confounding age-related changes in expanded clonotypes. Observed TCR beta diversity correlated strongly with the percentage of naive T cells measured by flow cytometry. Estimates of total diversity based on one million sequenced T cells were regarded as lower bounds and as underestimates. Bulk unsorted PBMC profiling prevented conclusive comparison of naive and antigen-experienced compartments. As age increased, observed TCR beta diversity per million T cells dropped in a roughly linear way, and a significant reduction was already evident by age 40. Compared with the aged group, the long-lived group had more naive CD4+ T cells, fewer expanded clones and increased TCR diversity, a pattern suggesting age selection.

The roughly 42 donors, aged 6 to 90 years, were systemically healthy Caucasian individuals from Russia. Each donor gave roughly 9 milliliters of peripheral blood, drawn into EDTA-treated Vacutainer tubes. Ficoll-Paque density-gradient centrifugation was used to isolate PBMCs, with at least 6 million obtained per sample. Trizol reagent was used to extract total RNA from the PBMCs, yielding at least 6 micrograms per sample. For every donor, flow cytometry on a PBMC aliquot measured the percentage of naive CD45RAhigh/CD27high T cells. Library construction relied on 5' RACE. The sequencer listed for this sample is Illumina HiSeq 2500. A second PCR of roughly 7 to 11 cycles was performed with a sample-barcoded 5' primer and a J-beta primer mix. A unique molecular identifier was introduced onto each TCR beta cDNA molecule by a template-switch 5' adaptor carrying 12 random nucleotides. Each sample yielded at least 2.5 million CDR3-containing paired-end reads. First-strand cDNA synthesis was performed from all RNA using the Mint cDNA synthesis kit, with priming by a TRBC-specific oligonucleotide. All cDNA was treated with uracil-DNA glycosylase and then went through a first 18-cycle PCR with the universal primers M1SS and BC2_uni_R. The study's own analysis went as follows. For normalization, 1 million high-quality reads, each with a distinct molecular identifier, were randomly selected from each sample. Reads with shared molecular identifiers were discarded instead of being binned into consensus sequences. CDR3 identification, clonotype clustering and error correction used MiTCR with a Q25 quality threshold and the strictest error-elimination algorithm. A nonparametric unseen species model with Euler transformation was used to estimate a lower bound on total TCR beta diversity. TCRdb itself trimmed the public reads at Q25 with fastp, ran MiXCR and retained productive beta chains. Records with the same CDR3 protein are collapsed into one entry carrying the most frequent genes and DNA. The V and J calls and clone size are TCRdb's, not the authors'. The sample records about 780,000 distinct CDR3 sequences, about 46% of which are singletons. 15% to 20% of the sample lies in the top ten.

On this clonotype: Its cognate antigen has yet to be identified. Given a much more abundant clone one base away, this may be a read error.

Per the germline V gene (reference sequence), DFQATT is the CDR1 and SNEGSKA is the CDR2. The CDR3, cysteine through phenylalanine, is 13 amino acids long. Only the CDR3 DNA stays, 39 bases, in frame from base 1. The origin of this receptor is a man aged 80 or over in good health. Sequenced sample: blood. The rearrangement joined TRBV20-1 to TRBJ2-7, and 7 junction bases match TRBD2. The J call is uncertain, as TRBJ2-5 better fits the DNA end. The CDR3 region: CSARVSGLETQYF. Read as DNA, the sequence is TGCAGTGCTAGAGTTAGCGGGTTAGAGACCCAGTACTTC.